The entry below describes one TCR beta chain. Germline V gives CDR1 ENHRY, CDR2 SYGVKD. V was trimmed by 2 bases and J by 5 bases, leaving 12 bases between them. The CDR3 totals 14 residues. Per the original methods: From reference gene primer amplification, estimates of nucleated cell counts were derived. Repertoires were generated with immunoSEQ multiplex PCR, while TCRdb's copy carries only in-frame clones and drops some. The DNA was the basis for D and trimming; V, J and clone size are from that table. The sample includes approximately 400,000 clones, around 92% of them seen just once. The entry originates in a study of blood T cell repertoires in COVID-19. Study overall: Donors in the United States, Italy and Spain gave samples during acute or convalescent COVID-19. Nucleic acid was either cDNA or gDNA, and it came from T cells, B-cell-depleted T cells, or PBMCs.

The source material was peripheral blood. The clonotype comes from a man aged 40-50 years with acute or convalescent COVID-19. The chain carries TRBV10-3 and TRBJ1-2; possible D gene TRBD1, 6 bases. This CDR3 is CAISEGTRVYGYTF. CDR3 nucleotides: TGTGCCATCAGTGAGGGGACAAGAGTTTATGGCTACACCTTC.